This TCR beta chain was profiled in a study of Graves' ophthalmopathy and Graves' hyperthyroidism. The V gene lost 6 bases and the J gene lost 3 bases, with 11 bases spanning the gap. This CDR3 is 13 amino acids long. CDR1 and CDR2 from the germline V gene are SGHVS and FQNEAQ. This clonotype was observed many times. TCR beta CDR3 regions were amplified from RNA transcripts. Scientists carried out first-round RT-PCR using HTBI primers and then a second-round multiplex PCR. TCRdb itself ran the multiplex PCR reads through MiXCR, one entry per CDR3 protein. This sample yields more than 550,000 distinct CDR3 sequences, of which about 41% are seen a single time; 3% to 4% belongs to the top ten.

The TCR comes from an adult man with Graves' ophthalmopathy. Sequences were obtained from peripheral blood. The V call is TRBV7-8, the J call TRBJ1-1; no clear D. The CDR3 bases are TGTGCCAGCAGGGCGATGGAGGACACTGAAGCTTTCTTT. Residues: CASRAMEDTEAFF.